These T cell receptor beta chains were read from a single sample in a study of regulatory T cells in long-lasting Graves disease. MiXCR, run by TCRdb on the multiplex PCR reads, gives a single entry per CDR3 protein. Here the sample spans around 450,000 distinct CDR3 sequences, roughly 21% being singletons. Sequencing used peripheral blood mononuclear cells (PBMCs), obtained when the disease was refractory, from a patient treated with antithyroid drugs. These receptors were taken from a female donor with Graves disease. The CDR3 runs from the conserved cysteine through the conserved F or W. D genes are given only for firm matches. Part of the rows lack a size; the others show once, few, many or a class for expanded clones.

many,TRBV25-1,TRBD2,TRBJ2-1,TGTGCCAGCAGTGATTATTACGGGGGACTAGCGGGGGGCAATGAGCAGTTCTTC,CASSDYYGGLAGGNEQFF
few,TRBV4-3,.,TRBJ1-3,TGCGCCAGCAGCCAAGGTGCTGCGACAGCCGGTTTCGGAAACACCATATATTTT,CASSQGAATAGFGNTIYF
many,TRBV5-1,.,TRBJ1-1,TGTGCCAGCAGCTCGGGACAGAACACTGAAGCTTTCTTT,CASSSGQNTEAFF
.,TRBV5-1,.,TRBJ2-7,TGCGCCAGCAGCCCGGACACACTATACGAGCAGTACTTC,CASSPDTLYEQYF
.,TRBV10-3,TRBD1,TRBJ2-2,TGTGCCATCAGTGGGTGGACAGGGGACACCGGGGAGCTGTTTTTT,CAISGWTGDTGELFF
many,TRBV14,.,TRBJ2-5,TGTGCCAGCAGCCAACGCGCATGGGAGACCCAGTACTTC,CASSQRAWETQYF
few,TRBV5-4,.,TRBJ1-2,TGTGCCAGCAGCTTGTATGGAGGGGCAAGAGGCTACACCTTC,CASSLYGGARGYTF
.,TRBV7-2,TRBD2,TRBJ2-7,TGTGCCAGCAGCTCCGTAGCGGGGGGCCCCGAGCAGTACTTC,CASSSVAGGPEQYF
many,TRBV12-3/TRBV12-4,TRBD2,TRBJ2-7,TGTGCCAGCAGCACCGGACTAGCGGGGGCCTACGAGCAGTACTTC,CASSTGLAGAYEQYF
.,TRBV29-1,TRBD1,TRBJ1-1,TGCAGCGTCGAGGGACAGACAATGAACACTGAAGCTTTCTTT,CSVEGQTMNTEAFF
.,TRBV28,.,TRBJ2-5,TGTGCCAGCAGTCTACAAGGGACCCAGTACTTC,CASSLQGTQYF